In its sample, the clone carrying this T cell receptor (beta chain) was seen many times. Its target is not known. These data are taken from a study of post-analysis software for immune sequencing data. Findings of the study overall: Versus controls, multiple sclerosis patients showed significantly lower diversity (normalized Chao1). Strong same-batch co-clustering of samples appeared with F measure clustering. Among 5 or 6 TRBV segments more frequent in patients than controls were TRBV5-6, TRBV5-1 and TRBV20-1.

The CDR3 runs 13 residues. Deletions cut 5 bases from V and 3 bases from J, with 9 bases between. Germline lookup yields CDR1 SGHAT and CDR2 FQNNGV. Unique molecular identifiers featured in each of the TCR beta cDNA libraries. Input populations of about 0.85 to 11 million T cells gave rise to 500,000 to 600,000 cDNA molecules. TCRdb itself ran the PCR reads through MiXCR, one entry per CDR3 protein. The sample includes some 190,000 distinct CDR3 sequences, 29% of them seen just once. J is TRBJ2-3 and V is TRBV11-2; D gene ambiguous. This receptor was identified in a girl aged 2-17 years with multiple sclerosis. Sequencing was carried out using blood. CDR3 loop: CASSAYMTDTQYF. The CDR3 coding sequence is TGTGCCAGCAGCGCCTACATGACAGATACGCAGTATTTT.